What follows describes a single T cell receptor beta chain. J gave up 3 bases and V 1 base, and 7 bases lay outside the gene matches. The germline gives CDR1 SGHNT, CDR2 YENEEA. The CDR3 covers 16 residues. The sample comes from a study of blood T cell repertoires in COVID-19. The data were produced by immunoSEQ multiplex PCR, yet TCRdb's version contains in-frame clones alone and is incomplete. The profile shows some 320,000 clones, about nine tenths of them singletons. The receptor's source is a woman in her 30s with COVID-19, enrolled during active disease. The rearrangement uses TRBV11-3 and TRBJ2-7; 9 nucleotides match TRBD1. Sequencing used peripheral blood. The CDR3, as DNA: TGTGCCAGCAGCTTAGGTCCCGGGACAGGGTTCTACGAGCAGTACTTC. As protein: CASSLGPGTGFYEQYF. Filled out from reference TRBV11-3 and TRBJ2-7, the complete variable domain reads EAGVVQSPRYKIIEKKQPVAFWCNPISGHNTLYWYLQNLGQGPELLIRYENEEAVDDSQLPKDRFSAERLKGVDSTLKIQPAELGDSAVYLCASSLGPGTGFYEQYFGPGTRLTVT.